This T cell receptor (beta chain) was profiled in a study of response to subunit inactivated influenza vaccine. Notes on the study in general: The authors suggested that few new T cells are recruited per seasonal influenza vaccination.

This clonotype came up many times. Its target is not known. TCRdb reprocessed the RT-PCR reads via MiXCR and lists one record per CDR3 protein. The data hold around 540,000 distinct CDR3 sequences, with 12% observed a single time. From germline, CDR1 is SGHVS and CDR2 FQNEAQ. The CDR3 spans 13 residues. V lost 8 bases, J lost 5 bases, and 5 bases stayed unmatched. The clonotype comes from a man between 45 and 60 years old who received an inactivated influenza vaccine. Material: PBMCs from blood, obtained on the day of vaccination. The rearrangement links TRBV7-8 to TRBJ2-7; TRBD2 matches 11 bases. Here the CDR3 reads CASARGLADEQYF. CDR3 sequence (DNA): TGTGCCAGCGCGAGGGGACTAGCGGACGAGCAGTACTTC.